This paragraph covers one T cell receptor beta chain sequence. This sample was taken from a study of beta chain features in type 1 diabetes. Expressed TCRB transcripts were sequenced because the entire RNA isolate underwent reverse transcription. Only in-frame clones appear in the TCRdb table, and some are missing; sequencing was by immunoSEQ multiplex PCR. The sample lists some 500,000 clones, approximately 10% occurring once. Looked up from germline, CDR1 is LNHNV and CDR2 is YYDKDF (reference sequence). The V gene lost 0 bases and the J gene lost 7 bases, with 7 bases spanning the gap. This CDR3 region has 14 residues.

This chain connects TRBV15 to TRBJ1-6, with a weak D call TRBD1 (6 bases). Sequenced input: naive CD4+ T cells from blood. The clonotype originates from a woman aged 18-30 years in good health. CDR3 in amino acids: CATSRDQGNSPLHF. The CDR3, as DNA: TGTGCCACCAGCAGAGATCAGGGGAATTCACCCCTCCACTTT.